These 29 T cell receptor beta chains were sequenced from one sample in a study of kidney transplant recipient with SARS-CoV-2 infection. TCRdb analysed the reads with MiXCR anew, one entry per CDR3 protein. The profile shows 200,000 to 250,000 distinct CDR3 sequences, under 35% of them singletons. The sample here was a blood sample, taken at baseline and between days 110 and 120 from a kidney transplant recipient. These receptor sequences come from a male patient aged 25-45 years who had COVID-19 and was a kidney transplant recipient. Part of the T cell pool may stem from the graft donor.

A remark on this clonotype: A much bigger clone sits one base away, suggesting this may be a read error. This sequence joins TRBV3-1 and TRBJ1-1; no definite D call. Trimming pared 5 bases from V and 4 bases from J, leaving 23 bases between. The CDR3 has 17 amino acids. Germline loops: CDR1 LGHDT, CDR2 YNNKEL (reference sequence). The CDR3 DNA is TGTGCCAGCAGCGTGGACGCTCCCATTTCAATTCGCACTGAAGCTTTCTTT. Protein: CASSVDAPISIRTEAFF.

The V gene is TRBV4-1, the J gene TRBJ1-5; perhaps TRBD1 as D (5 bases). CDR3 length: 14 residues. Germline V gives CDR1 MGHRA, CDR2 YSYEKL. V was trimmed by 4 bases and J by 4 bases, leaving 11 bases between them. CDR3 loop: CASSRSGPNQPQHF. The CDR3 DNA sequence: TGCGCCAGCAGCCGTTCGGGACCAAATCAGCCCCAGCATTTT.

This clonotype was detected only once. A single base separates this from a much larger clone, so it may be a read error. In DNA, the CDR3 is TGCGCCAACAGCCAAGATGGGCTAGCGGGCACCGGGGAGCTGTTTTTT. Protein sequence: CANSQDGLAGTGELFF. The chain joins TRBV4-1 to TRBJ2-2, with 8 bases fitting TRBD2. The CDR3 loop spans 16 amino acids. In germline, CDR1 is MGHRA, CDR2 YSYEKL.

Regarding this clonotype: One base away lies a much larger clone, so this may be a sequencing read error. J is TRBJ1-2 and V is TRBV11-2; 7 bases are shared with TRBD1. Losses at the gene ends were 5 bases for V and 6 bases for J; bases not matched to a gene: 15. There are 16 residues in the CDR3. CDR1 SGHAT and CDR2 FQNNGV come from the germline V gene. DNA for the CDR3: TGTGCCAGCAGCCCTCACCGACAGGGAGGAATGGATGGCTACACCTTC. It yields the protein CASSPHRQGGMDGYTF.

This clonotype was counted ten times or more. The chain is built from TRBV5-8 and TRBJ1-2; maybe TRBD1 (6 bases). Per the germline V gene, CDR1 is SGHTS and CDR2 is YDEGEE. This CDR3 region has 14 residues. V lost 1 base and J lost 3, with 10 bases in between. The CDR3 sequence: CASSLTAGDYGYTF. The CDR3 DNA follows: TGTGCCAGCAGCTTGACGGCAGGGGACTATGGCTACACCTTC.

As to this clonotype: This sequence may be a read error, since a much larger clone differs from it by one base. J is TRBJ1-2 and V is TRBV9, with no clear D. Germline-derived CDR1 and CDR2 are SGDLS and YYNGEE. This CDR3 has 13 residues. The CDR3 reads CASSVSGNYGHTF. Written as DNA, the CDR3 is TGTGCCAGCAGCGTATCTGGTAACTATGGCCACACCTTC.

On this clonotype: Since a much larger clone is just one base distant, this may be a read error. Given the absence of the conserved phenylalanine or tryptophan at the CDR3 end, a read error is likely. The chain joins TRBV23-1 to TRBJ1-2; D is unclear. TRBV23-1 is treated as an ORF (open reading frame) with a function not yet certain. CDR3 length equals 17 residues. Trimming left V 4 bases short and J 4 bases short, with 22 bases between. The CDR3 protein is CASSLIALRRKTYGYTL. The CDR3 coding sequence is TGCGCCAGCAGTCTGATTGCGCTACGCAGAAAGACCTATGGCTACACCCTC.

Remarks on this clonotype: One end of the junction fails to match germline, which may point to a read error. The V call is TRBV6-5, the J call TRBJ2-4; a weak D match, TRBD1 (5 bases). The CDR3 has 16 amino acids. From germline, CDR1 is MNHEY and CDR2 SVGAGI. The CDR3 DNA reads TGTGCCAGCAGTTCGCTTAGGGGAAAGACCAAAAACATTCAGTGCTTC. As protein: CASSSLRGKTKNIQCF.

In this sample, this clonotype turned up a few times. The CDR3 region has the DNA TGTGCCAGCAACACGACAGGGGACCGCACAGATACGCAGTATTTT. This codes for CASNTTGDRTDTQYF. This chain uses TRBV21-1 with TRBJ2-3; the table's D gene call, TRBD1, was not cross checked with the DNA. TRBV21-1 is a known pseudogene. The CDR3 contains 15 residues.

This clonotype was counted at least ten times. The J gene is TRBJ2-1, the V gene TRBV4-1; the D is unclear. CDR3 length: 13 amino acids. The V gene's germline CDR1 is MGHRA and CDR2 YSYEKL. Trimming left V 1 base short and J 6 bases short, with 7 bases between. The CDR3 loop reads CASSQGDGNEQFF. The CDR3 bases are TGCGCCAGCAGCCAAGGCGACGGCAATGAGCAGTTCTTC.

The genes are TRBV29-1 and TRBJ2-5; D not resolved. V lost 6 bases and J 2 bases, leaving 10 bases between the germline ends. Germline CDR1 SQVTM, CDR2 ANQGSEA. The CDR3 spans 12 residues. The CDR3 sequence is CSVKVAQETQYF. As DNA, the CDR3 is TGCAGCGTGAAGGTCGCACAAGAGACCCAGTACTTC. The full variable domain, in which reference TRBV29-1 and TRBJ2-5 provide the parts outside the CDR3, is SAVISQKPSRDICQRGTSLTIQCQVDSQVTMMFWYRQQPGQSLTLIATANQGSEATYESGFVIDKFPISRPNLTFSTLTVSNMSPEDSSIYLCSVKVAQETQYFGPGTRLLVL.

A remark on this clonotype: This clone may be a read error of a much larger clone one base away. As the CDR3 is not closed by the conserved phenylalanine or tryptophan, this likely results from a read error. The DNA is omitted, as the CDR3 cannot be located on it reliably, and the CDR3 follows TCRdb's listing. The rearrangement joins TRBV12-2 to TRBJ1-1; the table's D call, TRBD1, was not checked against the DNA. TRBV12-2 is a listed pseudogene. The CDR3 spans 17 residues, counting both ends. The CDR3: CASRSGQGMWMNTEAFL.

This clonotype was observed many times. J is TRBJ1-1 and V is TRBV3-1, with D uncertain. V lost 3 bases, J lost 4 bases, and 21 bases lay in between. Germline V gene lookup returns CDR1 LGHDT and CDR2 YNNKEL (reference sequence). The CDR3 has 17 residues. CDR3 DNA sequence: TGTGCCAGCAGCCACTGCGTTCCCATTTCAATTCGCACTGAAGCTTTCTTT. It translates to CASSHCVPISIRTEAFF.

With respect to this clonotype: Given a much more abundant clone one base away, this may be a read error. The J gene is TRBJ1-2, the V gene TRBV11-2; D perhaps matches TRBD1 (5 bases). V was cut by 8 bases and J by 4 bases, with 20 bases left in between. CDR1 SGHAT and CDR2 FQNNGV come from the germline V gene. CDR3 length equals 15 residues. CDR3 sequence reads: CASGAEGNYIYGYTF. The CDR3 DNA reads TGTGCCAGCGGGGCCGAGGGAAACTATATCTATGGCTACACCTTC.

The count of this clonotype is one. The CDR3 DNA reads TGTGCCAGCAGCCAAAAAAAACCGGCAGGTTCGGCAGTCGATACGCAGTATTTT. It specifies CASSQKKPAGSAVDTQYF. The chain carries TRBV14 and TRBJ2-3; D is unclear. This CDR3 spans 18 amino acids. Germline CDR1 and CDR2: SGHDN and FVKESK. V was pared by 2 bases and J by 6 bases, with 24 bases between.

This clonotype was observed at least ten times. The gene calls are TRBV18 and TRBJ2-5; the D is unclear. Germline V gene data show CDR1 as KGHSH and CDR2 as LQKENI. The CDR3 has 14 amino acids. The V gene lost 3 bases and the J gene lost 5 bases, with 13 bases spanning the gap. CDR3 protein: CASSPPTPPETQYF. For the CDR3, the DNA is TGTGCCAGCTCACCGCCCACCCCCCCCGAGACCCAGTACTTC.

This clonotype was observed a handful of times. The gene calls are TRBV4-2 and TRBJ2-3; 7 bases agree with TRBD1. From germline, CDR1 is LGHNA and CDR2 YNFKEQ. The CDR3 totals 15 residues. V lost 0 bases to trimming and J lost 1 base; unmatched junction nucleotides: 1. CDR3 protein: CASSQDGQGTDTQYF. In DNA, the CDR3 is TGTGCCAGCAGCCAAGATGGACAGGGCACAGATACGCAGTATTTT.

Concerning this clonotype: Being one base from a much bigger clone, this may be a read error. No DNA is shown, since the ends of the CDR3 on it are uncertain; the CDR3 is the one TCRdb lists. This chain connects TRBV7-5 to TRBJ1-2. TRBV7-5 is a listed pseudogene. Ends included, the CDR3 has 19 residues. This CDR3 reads CISVPEESAEVGKAYGYTF.

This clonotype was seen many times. The CDR3: CSAREQGRSETQYF. The CDR3 DNA sequence: TGCAGTGCTAGAGAACAGGGGAGAAGTGAGACCCAGTACTTC. The chain employs TRBV20-1 and TRBJ2-5; 7 nucleotides agree with TRBD1. CDR1 is DFQATT, CDR2 SNEGSKA, per germline (reference sequence). Unmatched junction bases numbered 6, after V lost 0 bases and J lost 5 bases. CDR3 size: 14 residues.

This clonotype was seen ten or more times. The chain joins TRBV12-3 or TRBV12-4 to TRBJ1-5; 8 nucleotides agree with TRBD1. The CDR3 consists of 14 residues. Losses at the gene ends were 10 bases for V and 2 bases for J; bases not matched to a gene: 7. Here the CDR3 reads CATGKGQGNQPQHF. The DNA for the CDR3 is TGTGCCACCGGGAAGGGACAGGGCAATCAGCCCCAGCATTTT.

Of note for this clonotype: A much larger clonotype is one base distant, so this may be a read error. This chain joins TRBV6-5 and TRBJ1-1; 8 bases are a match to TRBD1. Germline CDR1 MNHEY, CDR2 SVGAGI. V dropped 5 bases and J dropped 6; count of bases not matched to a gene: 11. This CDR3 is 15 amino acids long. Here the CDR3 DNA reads TGTGCCAGCAGTGCATCGCGGACAGGGATCCCTGAAGCTTTCTTT. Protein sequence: CASSASRTGIPEAFF.

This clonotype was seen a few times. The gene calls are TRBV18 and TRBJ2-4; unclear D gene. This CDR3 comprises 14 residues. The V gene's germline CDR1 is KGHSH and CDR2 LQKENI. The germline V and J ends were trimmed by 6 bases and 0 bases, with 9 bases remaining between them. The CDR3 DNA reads TGTGCCAGCTCCCGGCCCGTAGCCAAAAACATTCAGTACTTC. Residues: CASSRPVAKNIQYF.

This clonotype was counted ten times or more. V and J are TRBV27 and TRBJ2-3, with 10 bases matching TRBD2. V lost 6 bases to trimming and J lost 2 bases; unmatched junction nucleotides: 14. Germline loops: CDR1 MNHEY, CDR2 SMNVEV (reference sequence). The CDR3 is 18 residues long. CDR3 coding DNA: TGTGCCAGCAGGGTACTAGCGGGACTAACGGGGTACACAGATACGCAGTATTTT. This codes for CASRVLAGLTGYTDTQYF.

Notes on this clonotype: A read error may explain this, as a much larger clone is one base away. CDR3 region: CASSGGGLAGGMGRELFF. Written as DNA, the CDR3 is TGTGCCAGCAGCGGAGGGGGACTAGCGGGAGGTATGGGGCGGGAGCTGTTTTTT. The chain couples TRBV9 to TRBJ2-2; 15 bases line up with TRBD2. The CDR3 extends over 18 amino acids. Trimming cost V 3 bases and J 9 bases; bases outside gene matches: 12. Germline V gene lookup returns CDR1 SGDLS and CDR2 YYNGEE.

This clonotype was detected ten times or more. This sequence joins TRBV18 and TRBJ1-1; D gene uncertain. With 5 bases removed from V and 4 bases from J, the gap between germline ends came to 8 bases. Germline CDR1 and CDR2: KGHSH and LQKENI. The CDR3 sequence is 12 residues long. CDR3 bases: TGTGCCAGCTCATGGGAGGGCACTGAAGCTTTCTTT. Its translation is CASSWEGTEAFF.

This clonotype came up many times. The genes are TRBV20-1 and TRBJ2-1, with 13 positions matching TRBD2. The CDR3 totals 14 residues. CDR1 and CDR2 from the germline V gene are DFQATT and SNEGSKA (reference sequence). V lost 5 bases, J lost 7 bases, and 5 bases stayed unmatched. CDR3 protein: CSAPWTSGSNEQFF. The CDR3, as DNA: TGCAGTGCTCCGTGGACTAGCGGGAGTAATGAGCAGTTCTTC.

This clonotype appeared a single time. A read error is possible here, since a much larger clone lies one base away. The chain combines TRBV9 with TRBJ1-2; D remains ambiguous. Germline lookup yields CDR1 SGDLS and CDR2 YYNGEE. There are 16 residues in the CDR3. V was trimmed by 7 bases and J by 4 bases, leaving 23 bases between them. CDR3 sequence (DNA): TGTGCCAGCCAAGCCGAGTACTCAAGAAAGACCTATGGCTACACCTTC. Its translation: CASQAEYSRKTYGYTF.

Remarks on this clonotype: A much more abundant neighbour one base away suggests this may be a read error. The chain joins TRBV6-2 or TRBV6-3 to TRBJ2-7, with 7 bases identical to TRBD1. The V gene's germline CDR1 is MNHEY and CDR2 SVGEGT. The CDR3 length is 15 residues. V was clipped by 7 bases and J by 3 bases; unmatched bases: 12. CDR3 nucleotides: TGTGCCAGCAACTATAACAGGGGTATCGTCTACGAGCAGTACTTC. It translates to CASNYNRGIVYEQYF.

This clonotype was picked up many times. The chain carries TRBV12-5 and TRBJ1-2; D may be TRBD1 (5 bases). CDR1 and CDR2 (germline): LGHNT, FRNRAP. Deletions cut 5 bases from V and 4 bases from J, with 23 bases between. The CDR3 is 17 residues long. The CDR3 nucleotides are TGTGCTAGTGGTGACACGTATTTGCAGGGAAAGACCTATGGCTACACCTTC. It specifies CASGDTYLQGKTYGYTF. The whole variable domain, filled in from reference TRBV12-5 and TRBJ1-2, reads DARVTQTPRHKVTEMGQEVTMRCQPILGHNTVFWYRQTMMQGLELLAYFRNRAPLDDSGMPKDRFSAEMPDATLATLKIQPSEPRDSAVYFCASGDTYLQGKTYGYTFGSGTRLTVV.